This T cell receptor (beta chain) was recovered during a study of beta chain features in type 1 diabetes listed by TCRdb under 2018. A note on the overall study: Patients and healthy donors did not differ in mean age, gender distribution, total cell number or subset yield. A total of 90 million to 120 million sorted cells were examined across all samples, and a strong correlation was observed between cell number per subset and RNA yield. In the study, TCRB repertoires of sorted circulating CD4+ T cell subsets from recently diagnosed type 1 diabetes patients were compared with those of matched healthy donors. Whereas all 30 or so donors provided naive and central memory subsets, regulatory and stem cell-like memory subsets were isolated from just 8 patients and roughly 8 healthy donors.

This clone was seen just once. What this receptor recognizes is not known. Per-base qualities were not stored, and no clone one base away is much larger. The High Capacity cDNA Reverse Transcription Kit was used to reverse transcribe all of the isolated RNA, meaning that expressed TCRB transcripts were what got sequenced. Deep immunoSEQ sequencing was performed on naive, central memory and regulatory T cell samples, with an average of roughly 3.5 million total reads per sample. After sorted cells were lysed in RLT buffer, RNA was extracted with DNase-treated RNeasy Micro or Mini kits, with the choice depending on cell number. To prevent cross-contamination, every cell subset was processed on its own, while patient and healthy donor samples were processed together. The immunoSEQ multiplex PCR was used to amplify TCRB sequences from cDNA, yielding 87-bp fragments that span the CDR3 region. The amplicons were sequenced using the Illumina HiSeq platform. The source study handled its data this way. PCR bias was corrected computationally using synthetic template baselines, and reads within Hamming distance 2 were collapsed, with unmergeable singletons discarded. Reads were aligned against IMGT so that V, D and J genes, CDR3 length and insertions or deletions at six rearrangement sites could be assigned. Within each subset, clonotype counts were normalized to the number of sorted cells before true diversity and Gini coefficients were calculated with the tcR R package. Repertoire sharing was quantified using the overlap coefficient calculated on TCRB nucleotide sequences. TCRdb took this table from immuneACCESS and kept in-frame rearrangements with V and J called. Such tables lack part of the clones; where checked against another copy, unresolved V genes explain under half of the gap, and the rest is unexplained. D and trimming come from the DNA, and the V and J calls and clone size come from that table. The sample data list roughly 140,000 clones, and less than 9.5% of these were observed just once. Jointly, the top ten make up about 0.6% of the sample.

Compared with germline, V lacks 2 bases and J lacks 0 bases; bases without a gene match: 5. There are 16 amino acids in the CDR3, from cysteine to phenylalanine inclusive. This entry keeps only the CDR3 DNA: 48 bases, framed from base 1. CDR1 is given as SGHDT and CDR2 as YYEEEE, both from the germline V gene. From each donor, a single peripheral blood sample of 95 to 150 mL on average was drawn into heparinised tubes. A BD FACSAria II was used to sort naive, central memory, regulatory and stem cell-like memory CD4+ T cells with a panel that included CD45RO, CCR7, CD25, CD127, CD95 and CD27. Purity was above 95% for every sorted population. PBMCs were isolated right away by Lymphoprep density gradient centrifugation and were stained directly, without culture. So that batch effects would be minimized, each experiment stained and sorted samples in pairs, pairing one healthy donor with one patient. The research as a whole found: Because the HLA sub-analyses included only small numbers of individuals, any influence of HLA type on TCRB rearrangement was left unresolved. Naive, central memory and regulatory TCRB repertoires appeared to be more alike among patients than among healthy donors. Because cDNA was sequenced instead of genomic DNA, highly expressing activated cells could be over-represented, though the groups showed no difference in activation or CD3 levels. Type 1 diabetes patients showed a moderate but significant shortening of TCRB CDR3 length in all four CD4+ subsets. At VDJ recombination sites, type 1 diabetes patients had fewer insertions and more deleted nucleotides, which implies abnormalities in thymic rearrangement. PCR may preferentially amplify shorter templates, but because patient and control samples were amplified and corrected together, any resulting skew would affect both groups equally.

The sequence was collected from a man in his late teens or twenties in good health. Sequenced input: central memory CD4+ T cells from blood. The V gene is TRBV5-6 and the J gene is TRBJ2-7; TRBD2 fits 10 bases in the junction. The CDR3: CASSLGLADFSYEQYF. The DNA is TGTGCCAGCAGCTTAGGACTAGCGGATTTCTCCTACGAGCAGTACTTC.